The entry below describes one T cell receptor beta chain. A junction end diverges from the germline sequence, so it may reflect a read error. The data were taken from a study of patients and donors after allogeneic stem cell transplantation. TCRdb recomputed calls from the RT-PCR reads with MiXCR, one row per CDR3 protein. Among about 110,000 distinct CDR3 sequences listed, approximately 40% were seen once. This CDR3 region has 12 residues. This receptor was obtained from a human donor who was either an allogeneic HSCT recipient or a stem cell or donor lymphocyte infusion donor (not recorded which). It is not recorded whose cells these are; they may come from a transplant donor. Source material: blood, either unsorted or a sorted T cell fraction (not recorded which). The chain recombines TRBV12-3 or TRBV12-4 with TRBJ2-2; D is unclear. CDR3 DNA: TGTGCCAGAAGTTTATCCACCGGGGAGCTGTTTTTT. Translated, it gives CARSLSTGELFF.